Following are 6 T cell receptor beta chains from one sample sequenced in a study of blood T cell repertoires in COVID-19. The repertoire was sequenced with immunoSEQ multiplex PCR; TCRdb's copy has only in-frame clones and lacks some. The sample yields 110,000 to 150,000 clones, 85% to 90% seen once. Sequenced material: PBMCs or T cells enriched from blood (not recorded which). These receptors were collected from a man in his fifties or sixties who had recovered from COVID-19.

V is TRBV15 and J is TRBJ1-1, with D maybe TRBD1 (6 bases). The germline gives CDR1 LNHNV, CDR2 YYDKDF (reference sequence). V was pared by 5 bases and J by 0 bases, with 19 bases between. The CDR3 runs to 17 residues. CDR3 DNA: TGTGCCACCAGCGGGCCCCTCGGGACACAACTGAACACTGAAGCTTTCTTT. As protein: CATSGPLGTQLNTEAFF.

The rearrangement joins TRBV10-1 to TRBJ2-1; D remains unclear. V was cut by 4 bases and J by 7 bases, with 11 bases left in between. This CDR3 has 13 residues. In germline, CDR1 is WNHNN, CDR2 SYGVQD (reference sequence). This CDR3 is CASSAARRNEQFF. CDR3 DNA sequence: TGCGCCAGCAGTGCGGCTAGACGTAATGAGCAGTTCTTC.

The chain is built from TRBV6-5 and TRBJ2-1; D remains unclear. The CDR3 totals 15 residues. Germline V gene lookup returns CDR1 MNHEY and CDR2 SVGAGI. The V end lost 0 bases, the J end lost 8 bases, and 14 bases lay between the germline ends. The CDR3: CASSYSGSFVDEQFF. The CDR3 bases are TGTGCCAGCAGTTACTCGGGCAGCTTCGTCGATGAGCAGTTCTTC.

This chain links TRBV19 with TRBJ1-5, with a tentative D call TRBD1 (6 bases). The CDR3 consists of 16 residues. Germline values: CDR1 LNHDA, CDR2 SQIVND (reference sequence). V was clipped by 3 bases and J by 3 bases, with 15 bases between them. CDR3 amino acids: CASSILTGRYNQPQHF. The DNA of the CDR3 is TGTGCCAGTAGTATTTTAACAGGGAGATACAATCAGCCCCAGCATTTT. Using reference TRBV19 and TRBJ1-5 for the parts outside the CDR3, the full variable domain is DGGITQSPKYLFRKEGQNVTLSCEQNLNHDAMYWYRQDPGQGLRLIYYSQIVNDFQKGDIAEGYSVSREKKESFPLTVTSAQKNPTAFYLCASSILTGRYNQPQHFGDGTRLSIL.

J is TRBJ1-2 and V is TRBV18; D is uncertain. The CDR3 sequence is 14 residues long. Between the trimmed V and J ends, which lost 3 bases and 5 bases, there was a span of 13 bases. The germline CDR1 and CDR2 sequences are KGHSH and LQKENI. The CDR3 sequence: CASSPEPKQYGYTF. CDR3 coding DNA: TGTGCCAGCTCACCCGAACCGAAGCAATATGGCTACACCTTC.

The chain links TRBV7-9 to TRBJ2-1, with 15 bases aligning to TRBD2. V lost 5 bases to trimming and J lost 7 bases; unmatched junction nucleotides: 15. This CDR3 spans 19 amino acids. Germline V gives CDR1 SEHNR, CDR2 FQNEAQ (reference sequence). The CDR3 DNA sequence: TGTGCCAGCAGCCTTCCCGGGACTAGCGGGGGGCGCAAGTTGAATGAGCAGTTCTTC. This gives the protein CASSLPGTSGGRKLNEQFF.